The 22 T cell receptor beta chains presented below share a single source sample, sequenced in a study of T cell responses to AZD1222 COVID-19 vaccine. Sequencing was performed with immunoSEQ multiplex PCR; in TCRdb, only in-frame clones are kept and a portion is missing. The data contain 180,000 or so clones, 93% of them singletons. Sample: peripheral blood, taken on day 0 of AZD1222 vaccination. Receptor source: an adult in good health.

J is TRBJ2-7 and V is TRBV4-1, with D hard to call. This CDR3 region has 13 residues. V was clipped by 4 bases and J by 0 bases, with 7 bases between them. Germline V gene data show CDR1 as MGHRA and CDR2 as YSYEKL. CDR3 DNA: TGCGCCAGCAGCCGAGGAGACTCCTACGAGCAGTACTTC. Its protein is CASSRGDSYEQYF.

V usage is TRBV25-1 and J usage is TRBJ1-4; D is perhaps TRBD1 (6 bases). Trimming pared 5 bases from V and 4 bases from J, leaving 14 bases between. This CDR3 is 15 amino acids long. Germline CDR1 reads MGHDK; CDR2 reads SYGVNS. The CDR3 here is CASSHLRGNNEKLFF. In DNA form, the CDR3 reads TGTGCCAGCAGTCACCTCAGGGGCAATAATGAAAAACTGTTTTTT.

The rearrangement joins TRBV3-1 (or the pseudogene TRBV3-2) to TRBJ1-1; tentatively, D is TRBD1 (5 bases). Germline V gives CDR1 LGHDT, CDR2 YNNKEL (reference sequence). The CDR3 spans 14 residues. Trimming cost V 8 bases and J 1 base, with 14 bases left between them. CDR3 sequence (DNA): TGTGCCAGCGAAGAAGGGACGGAGAACACTGAAGCTTTCTTT. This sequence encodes CASEEGTENTEAFF.

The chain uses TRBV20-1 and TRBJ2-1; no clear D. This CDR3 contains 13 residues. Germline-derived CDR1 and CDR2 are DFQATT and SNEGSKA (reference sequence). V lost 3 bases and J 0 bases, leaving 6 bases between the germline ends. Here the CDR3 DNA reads TGCAGTGCTAGTTACAGCTCCTACAATGAGCAGTTCTTC. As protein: CSASYSSYNEQFF.

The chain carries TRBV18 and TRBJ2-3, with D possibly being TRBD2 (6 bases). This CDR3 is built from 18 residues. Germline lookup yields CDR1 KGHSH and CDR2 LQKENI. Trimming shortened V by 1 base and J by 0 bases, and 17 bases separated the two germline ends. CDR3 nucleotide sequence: TGTGCCAGCTCACCACGTCAAGCCCGGACTATCAGCACAGATACGCAGTATTTT. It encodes CASSPRQARTISTDTQYF.

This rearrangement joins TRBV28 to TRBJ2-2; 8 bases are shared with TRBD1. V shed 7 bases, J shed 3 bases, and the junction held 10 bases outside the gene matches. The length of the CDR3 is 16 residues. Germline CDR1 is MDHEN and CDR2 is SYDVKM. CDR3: CASIPAGQDYTGELFF. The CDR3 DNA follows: TGTGCCAGCATCCCTGCGGGACAGGACTACACCGGGGAGCTGTTTTTT.

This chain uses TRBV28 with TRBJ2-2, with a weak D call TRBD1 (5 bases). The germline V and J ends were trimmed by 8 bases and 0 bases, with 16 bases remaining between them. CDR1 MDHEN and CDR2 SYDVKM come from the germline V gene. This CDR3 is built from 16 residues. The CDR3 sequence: CASFSRTNTNTGELFF. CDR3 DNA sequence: TGTGCCAGCTTCAGCAGGACAAACACGAACACCGGGGAGCTGTTTTTT.

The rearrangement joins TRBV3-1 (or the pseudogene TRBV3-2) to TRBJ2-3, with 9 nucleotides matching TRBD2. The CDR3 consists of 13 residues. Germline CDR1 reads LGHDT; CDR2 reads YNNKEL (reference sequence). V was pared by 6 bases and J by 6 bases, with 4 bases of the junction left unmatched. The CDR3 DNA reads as TGTGCCAGCAGGCGGGAGGGGGAGGATACGCAGTATTTT. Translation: CASRREGEDTQYF.

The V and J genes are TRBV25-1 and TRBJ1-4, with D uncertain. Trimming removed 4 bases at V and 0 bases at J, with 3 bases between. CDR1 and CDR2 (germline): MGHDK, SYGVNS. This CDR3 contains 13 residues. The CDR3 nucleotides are TGTGCCAGCAGTGCACCAACTAATGAAAAACTGTTTTTT. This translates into CASSAPTNEKLFF.

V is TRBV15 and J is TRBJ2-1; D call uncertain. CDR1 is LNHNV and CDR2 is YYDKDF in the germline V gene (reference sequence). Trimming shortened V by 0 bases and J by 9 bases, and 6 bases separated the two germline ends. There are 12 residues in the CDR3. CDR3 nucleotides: TGTGCCACCAGCAGAGATGGGGTTGAGCAGTTCTTC. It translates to CATSRDGVEQFF.

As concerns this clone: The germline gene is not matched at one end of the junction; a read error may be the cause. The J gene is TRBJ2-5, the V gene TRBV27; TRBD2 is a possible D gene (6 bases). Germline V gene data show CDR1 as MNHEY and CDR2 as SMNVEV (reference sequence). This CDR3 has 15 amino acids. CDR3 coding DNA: TGTGCCAGCAGACCCCCGGGAGAAAACCAGGAGACCCAGTACTTC. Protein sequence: CASRPPGENQETQYF.

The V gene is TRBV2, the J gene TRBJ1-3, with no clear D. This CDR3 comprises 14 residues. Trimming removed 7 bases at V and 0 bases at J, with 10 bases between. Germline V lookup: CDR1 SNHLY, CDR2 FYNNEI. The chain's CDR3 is CASTLASSGNTIYF. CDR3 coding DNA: TGTGCCAGCACTTTGGCAAGCTCTGGAAACACCATATATTTT.

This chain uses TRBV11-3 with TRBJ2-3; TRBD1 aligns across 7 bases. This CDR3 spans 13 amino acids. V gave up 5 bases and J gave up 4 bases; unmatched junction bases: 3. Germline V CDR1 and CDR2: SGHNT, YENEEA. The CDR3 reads CASSLQGSDTQYF. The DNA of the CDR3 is TGTGCCAGCAGCCTACAGGGGTCAGATACGCAGTATTTT.

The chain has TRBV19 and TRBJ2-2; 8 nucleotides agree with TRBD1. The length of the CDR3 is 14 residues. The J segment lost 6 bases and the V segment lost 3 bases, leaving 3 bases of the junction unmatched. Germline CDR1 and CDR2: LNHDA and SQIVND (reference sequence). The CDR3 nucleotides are TGTGCCAGTAGTATCCAGGGGGCACCCGGGGAGCTGTTTTTT. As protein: CASSIQGAPGELFF.

The chain's CDR3 is CASSFSAYQGFDEQFF. In nucleotides, the CDR3 is TGTGCCAGCAGCTTTTCCGCATACCAAGGGTTCGATGAGCAGTTCTTC. This chain links TRBV5-5 with TRBJ2-1, with D hard to call. Germline CDR1 and CDR2: SGHKS and YYEKEE (reference sequence). V lost 2 bases, J lost 8 bases, and 20 bases lay in between. The CDR3 consists of 16 residues.

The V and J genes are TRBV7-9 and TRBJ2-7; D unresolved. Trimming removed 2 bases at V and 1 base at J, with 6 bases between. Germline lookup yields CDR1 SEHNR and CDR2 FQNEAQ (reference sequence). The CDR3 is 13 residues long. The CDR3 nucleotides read TGTGCCAGCAGCTTATCCAGGTCCTACGAGCAGTACTTC. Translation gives CASSLSRSYEQYF.

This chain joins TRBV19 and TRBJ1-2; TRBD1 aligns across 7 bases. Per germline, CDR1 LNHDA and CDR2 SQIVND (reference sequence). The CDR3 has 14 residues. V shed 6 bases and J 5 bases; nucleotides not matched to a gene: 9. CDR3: CASRAGTALYGYTF. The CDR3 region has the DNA TGTGCCAGTAGGGCCGGGACAGCCCTTTATGGCTACACCTTC.

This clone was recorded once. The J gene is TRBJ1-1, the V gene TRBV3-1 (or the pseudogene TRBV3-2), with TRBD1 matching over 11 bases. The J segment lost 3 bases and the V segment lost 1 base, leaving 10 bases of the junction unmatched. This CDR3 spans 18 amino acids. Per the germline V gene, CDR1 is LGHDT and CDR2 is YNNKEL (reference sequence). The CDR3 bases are TGTGCCAGCAGCCAAGGGTTCACTGGGACAGGGGGGGACACTGAAGCTTTCTTT. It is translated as CASSQGFTGTGGDTEAFF.

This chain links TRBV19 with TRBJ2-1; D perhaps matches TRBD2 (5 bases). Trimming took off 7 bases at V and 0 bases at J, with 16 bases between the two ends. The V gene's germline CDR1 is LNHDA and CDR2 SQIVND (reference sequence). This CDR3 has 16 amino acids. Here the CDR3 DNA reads TGTGCCAGTAATAAGAAGCGGAGCCACTCCTACAATGAGCAGTTCTTC. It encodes CASNKKRSHSYNEQFF. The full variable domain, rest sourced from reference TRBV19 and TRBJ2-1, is DGGITQSPKYLFRKEGQNVTLSCEQNLNHDAMYWYRQDPGQGLRLIYYSQIVNDFQKGDIAEGYSVSREKKESFPLTVTSAQKNPTAFYLCASNKKRSHSYNEQFFGPGTRLTVL.

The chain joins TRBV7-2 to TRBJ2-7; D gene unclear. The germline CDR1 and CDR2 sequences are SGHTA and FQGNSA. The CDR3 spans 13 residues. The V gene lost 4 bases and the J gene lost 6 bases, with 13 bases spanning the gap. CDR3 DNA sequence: TGTGCCAGCAGCTACCCCCTATCTTCCGAGCAGTACTTC. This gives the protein CASSYPLSSEQYF.

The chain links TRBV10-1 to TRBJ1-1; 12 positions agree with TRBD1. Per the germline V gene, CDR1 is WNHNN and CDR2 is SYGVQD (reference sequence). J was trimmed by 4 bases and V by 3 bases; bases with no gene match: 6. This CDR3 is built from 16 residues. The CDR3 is CASSERDRGRGTEAFF. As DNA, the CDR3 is TGCGCCAGCAGTGAAAGGGACAGGGGGCGGGGCACTGAAGCTTTCTTT.

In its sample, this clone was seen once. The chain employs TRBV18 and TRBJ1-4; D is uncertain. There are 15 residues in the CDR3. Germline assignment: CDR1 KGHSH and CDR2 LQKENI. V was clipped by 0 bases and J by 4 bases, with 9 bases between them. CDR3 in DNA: TGTGCCAGCTCACCACCGGGGAGGATTAATGAAAAACTGTTTTTT. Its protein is CASSPPGRINEKLFF.